This T cell receptor beta chain was captured by sequencing in a study of blood T cell repertoires in COVID-19. Produced via immunoSEQ multiplex PCR; TCRdb's table is partial and in-frame only. This sample has 200,000 to 250,000 clones, with 85% to 90% found just once. Sequenced: peripheral blood. This sequence was found in a man aged 25-45 years with COVID-19, enrolled during active disease.

CDR3 in DNA: TGTGCCAGCAGCGCTGACCGACAGGGAACCTATGGCTACACCTTC. Translating it yields CASSADRQGTYGYTF. The chain couples TRBV9 to TRBJ1-2, with 7 positions matching TRBD1. Germline trimming cut 3 bases from V and 4 bases from J; bases unmatched to any gene: 9. The CDR3 covers 15 residues. Germline V lookup: CDR1 SGDLS, CDR2 YYNGEE.